The 23 T cell receptor beta chains below were found in one sample sequenced in a study of early T cells in non-severe SARS-CoV-2 infection. TCRdb reanalysed the 5' RACE reads using MiXCR and keeps one entry per CDR3 protein. Among around 77,000 distinct CDR3 sequences, around 10% were seen once, and the ten largest hold 6% to 8.5%. The sample in question was whole blood, obtained at baseline. All receptors derive from an adult who was a healthcare worker with PCR-confirmed SARS-CoV-2 infection or an uninfected control (not recorded which).

This clonotype was found many times. The J gene is TRBJ2-2, the V gene TRBV9; D is unclear. The V and J ends lost 0 bases and 0 bases respectively, with 6 bases between them. This CDR3 region has 15 residues. CDR1 and CDR2 (germline): SGDLS, YYNGEE. CDR3 sequence: CASSVELANTGELFF. The CDR3, as DNA: TGTGCCAGCAGCGTAGAACTTGCGAACACCGGGGAGCTGTTTTTT.

This clonotype appeared many times. The chain links TRBV7-3 to TRBJ2-2; possibly TRBD1 for D (6 bases). V lost 4 bases and J lost 1, with 10 bases in between. The CDR3 contains 15 residues. CDR1 is SGHTA, CDR2 FQGTGA, per germline. CDR3 protein: CASSSGTQNTGELFF. Here the CDR3 DNA reads TGTGCCAGCAGCTCCGGGACACAGAACACCGGGGAGCTGTTTTTT.

This clonotype came up a few times. The rearrangement uses TRBV20-1 and TRBJ2-2, with 12 bases matching TRBD2. CDR3 length equals 16 residues. The junction had 3 bases not matched to a gene; V was cut back by 1 base and J by 3 bases. Germline-derived CDR1 and CDR2 are DFQATT and SNEGSKA (reference sequence). This chain's CDR3 is CSARATSGGDTGELFF. DNA of the CDR3: TGCAGTGCTAGAGCGACTAGCGGGGGCGACACCGGGGAGCTGTTTTTT.

This clonotype was observed a handful of times. This chain links TRBV9 with TRBJ2-3; D gene uncertain. Trimming removed 1 base at V and 6 bases at J, with 9 bases between. Germline lookup yields CDR1 SGDLS and CDR2 YYNGEE. This CDR3 spans 13 amino acids. The CDR3 region is CASSVTPTDTQYF. For the CDR3, the DNA is TGTGCCAGCAGCGTAACCCCAACGGATACGCAGTATTTT.

A few counts support this clonotype. The chain has TRBV7-2 and TRBJ1-1; 10 bases line up with TRBD1. After removal of 1 base from V and 5 bases from J, the junction contained 4 bases not matched to a gene. This CDR3 has 15 residues. Per germline, CDR1 SGHTA and CDR2 FQGNSA. The CDR3 loop reads CASSLERDRGTEAFF. CDR3 in DNA: TGTGCCAGCAGCTTAGAGAGGGACAGGGGAACTGAAGCTTTCTTT.

The V gene is TRBV30, the J gene TRBJ2-3; the D is unclear. The CDR3 spans 12 residues. Germline CDR1 GTSNPN, CDR2 SVGIG (reference sequence). V was pared by 1 base and J by 1 base, with 3 bases between. This CDR3 reads CAWSDRTDTQYF. CDR3 nucleotide sequence: TGTGCCTGGAGTGACCGCACAGATACGCAGTATTTT.

V and J are TRBV30 and TRBJ2-3; 8 bases fit TRBD2. The CDR3 contains 16 residues. With 0 bases clipped from V and 2 bases from J, the junction kept 7 bases outside the gene matches. Germline CDR1 and CDR2: GTSNPN and SVGIG (reference sequence). In nucleotides, the CDR3 is TGTGCCTGGAGTGTAGGAGCGGGGGTTAACACAGATACGCAGTATTTT. It encodes CAWSVGAGVNTDTQYF.

V and J are TRBV24-1 and TRBJ1-5; no clear D gene. V lost 0 bases to trimming and J lost 5 bases, with 7 bases between them. This CDR3 is built from 14 residues. Germline CDR1 and CDR2: KGHDR and SFDVKD. CDR3 coding DNA: TGTGCCACCAGTGATTTGAACAGTTATCAGCCCCAGCATTTT. Its protein is CATSDLNSYQPQHF.

The gene calls are TRBV9 and TRBJ2-2, with D unclear. This CDR3 spans 13 amino acids. The V end was cut by 0 bases, the J end by 6 bases, with 6 bases between. Germline V lookup: CDR1 SGDLS, CDR2 YYNGEE. CDR3: CASSVEGSGELFF. The CDR3 DNA follows: TGTGCCAGCAGCGTAGAAGGGTCCGGGGAGCTGTTTTTT.

The chain couples TRBV6-5 to TRBJ2-7; TRBD2 matches 12 bases. Germline lookup yields CDR1 MNHEY and CDR2 SVGAGI. The CDR3 consists of 18 residues. V lost 3 bases, J lost 2 bases, and 11 bases stayed unmatched. The CDR3 region has the DNA TGTGCCAGCAGTTATTCCATTCGACTAGCGGGGGACCCCTACGAGCAGTACTTC. It specifies CASSYSIRLAGDPYEQYF.

In its sample, this clonotype was seen a few times. CDR3 protein: CSASIGSGELFF. CDR3 nucleotides: TGCAGTGCTAGTATCGGCAGCGGGGAGCTGTTTTTT. The chain couples TRBV20-1 to TRBJ2-2; unclear D gene. CDR3 length: 12 residues. V lost 3 bases and J lost 7, with 9 bases in between. The germline CDR1 and CDR2 sequences are DFQATT and SNEGSKA (reference sequence).

This clonotype came up many times. The chain carries TRBV6-5 and TRBJ1-2, with D perhaps matching TRBD1 (5 bases). Per germline, CDR1 MNHEY and CDR2 SVGAGI. V gave up 2 bases and J gave up 8 bases, with 15 bases separating them. This CDR3 contains 14 residues. CDR3 amino acids: CASSYNRRGRGYTF. CDR3 nucleotides: TGTGCCAGCAGTTACAACAGGAGGGGTAGAGGCTACACCTTC.

This clonotype was recorded a few times. V is TRBV27 and J is TRBJ1-2; 8 bases agree with TRBD1. V was pared by 7 bases and J by 2 bases, with 9 bases of the junction left unmatched. The CDR3 spans 15 residues. Germline values: CDR1 MNHEY, CDR2 SMNVEV (reference sequence). CDR3 in DNA: TGTGCCAGCACCAGGAGGACAGGGTTAAACTATGGCTACACCTTC. It codes for CASTRRTGLNYGYTF.

This rearrangement joins TRBV6-5 to TRBJ2-5, with D possibly TRBD2 on 5 matching bases. This CDR3 has 16 amino acids. Trimming took 6 bases from V and 2 from J, leaving 19 bases between them. Germline assignment: CDR1 MNHEY and CDR2 SVGAGI. DNA of the CDR3: TGTGCCAGCAGGACGGTGGCGGGCGGAAGGCAAGAGACCCAGTACTTC. It specifies CASRTVAGGRQETQYF.

This clonotype has more than one count but fewer than ten. The genes are TRBV5-4 and TRBJ2-1, with a weak D call TRBD2 (6 bases). The CDR3 spans 15 residues. The germline V and J ends were trimmed by 4 bases and 2 bases, with 13 bases remaining between them. Germline CDR1 reads SGHNT; CDR2 reads YYREEE (reference sequence). This CDR3 is CASSHGWGAYNEQFF. DNA for the CDR3: TGTGCCAGCAGCCATGGTTGGGGGGCCTACAATGAGCAGTTCTTC.

V is TRBV5-4 and J is TRBJ2-7, with 7 bases matching TRBD2. Per the germline V gene, CDR1 is SGHNT and CDR2 is YYREEE (reference sequence). The CDR3 covers 14 residues. J gave up 2 bases and V 3 bases, and 5 bases lay outside the gene matches. The CDR3 sequence is CASSWGGRPYEQYF. CDR3 sequence (DNA): TGTGCCAGCAGCTGGGGGGGGAGACCCTACGAGCAGTACTTC.

Many counts were recorded for this clonotype. The chain combines TRBV5-6 with TRBJ1-4, with D possibly being TRBD1 (5 bases). Trimming pared 3 bases from V and 3 bases from J, leaving 12 bases between. The germline CDR1 and CDR2 sequences are SGHDT and YYEEEE. The CDR3 totals 15 residues. The CDR3 sequence: CASSSLRGANEKLFF. The CDR3 coding sequence is TGTGCCAGCAGCTCCCTAAGGGGAGCTAATGAAAAACTGTTTTTT.

The J gene is TRBJ2-3, the V gene TRBV24-1, with no clear D. Germline V gene lookup returns CDR1 KGHDR and CDR2 SFDVKD. CDR3 length: 14 residues. V lost 4 bases and J lost 0, with 7 bases in between. CDR3 nucleotide sequence: TGTGCCACCAGTGACGTATCTAGCACAGATACGCAGTATTTT. This translates into CATSDVSSTDTQYF.

V usage is TRBV12-3 or TRBV12-4 and J usage is TRBJ1-1; D is unclear. Between the trimmed V and J ends, which lost 6 bases and 6 bases, there was a span of 11 bases. CDR3 size: 12 residues. CDR3 sequence reads: CASSLRTAEAFF. In DNA, the CDR3 is TGTGCCAGCAGCCTTCGGACTGCTGAAGCTTTCTTT.

CDR3 region: CASSFRGPSSNSPLHF. DNA of the CDR3: TGTGCCAGCAGTTTCCGGGGCCCGAGTAGTAATTCACCCCTCCACTTT. The chain has TRBV6-1 and TRBJ1-6; weak D call: TRBD1 (5 bases). Germline V gene data show CDR1 as MNHNS and CDR2 as SASEGT. V shed 5 bases and J shed 6 bases, with 17 bases lying between them. The CDR3 sequence is 16 residues long.

This clonotype was detected ten times or more. The chain combines TRBV9 with TRBJ1-6, with 7 bases lining up with TRBD1. Trimming took 3 bases from V and 5 from J; bases not matched to a gene: 5. The CDR3 has 15 amino acids. The germline V gene encodes CDR1 SGDLS and CDR2 YYNGEE. CDR3 protein: CASSEEGTDNSPLHF. CDR3 nucleotides: TGTGCCAGCAGCGAGGAAGGGACAGATAATTCACCCCTCCACTTT. The whole variable domain, remainder taken from reference TRBV9 and TRBJ1-6, is DSGVTQTPKHLITATGQRVTLRCSPRSGDLSVYWYQQSLDQGLQFLIQYYNGEERAKGNILERFSAQQFPDLHSELNLSSLELGDSALYFCASSEEGTDNSPLHFGNGTRLTVT.

This clonotype was picked up a small number of times. The DNA of the CDR3 is TGTGCCAGCAGCTTAGAAGGGACCAGGAATTCACCCCTCCACTTT. This gives the protein CASSLEGTRNSPLHF. The gene calls are TRBV7-2 and TRBJ1-6; possibly TRBD1 for D (5 bases). Germline V gene data show CDR1 as SGHTA and CDR2 as FQGNSA. V shed 1 base and J shed 7 bases, with 11 bases lying between them. This CDR3 contains 15 residues.

The gene calls are TRBV7-9 and TRBJ1-2; D is perhaps TRBD1 (5 bases). This CDR3 region has 14 residues. V gave up 3 bases and J gave up 8 bases, with 16 bases separating them. CDR1 SEHNR and CDR2 FQNEAQ come from the germline V gene (reference sequence). CDR3 nucleotide sequence: TGTGCCAGCAGCTTCGACAGCGTCTTGTTGGGCTACACCTTC. Amino acid sequence: CASSFDSVLLGYTF.